This T cell receptor beta chain emerged from a study of blood T cells in healthy people across ages (dated by TCRdb to the mid-2010s). Regarding the complete study: In model experiments, template switching captured roughly one uniquely barcoded TCR beta cDNA molecule for every two T cells. Donors of different ages were randomly distributed across sequencing lanes to avoid experimental bias. Using the same blood draw, the study looked at two additional independent replicas of 1 million unique cDNA reads for two donors, one aged 18 to 30 and the other aged 80 or older. The donors were split into four age groups: young (average 16 years), middle-aged (about 40), aged (roughly 65) and long-lived (under 90). To track age-related changes in TCR beta repertoire diversity, the study relied on deep sequencing normalized with unique cDNA molecular identifiers.

The CDR3, cysteine through phenylalanine, is 16 amino acids long. Left in the record is the CDR3 DNA by itself, 48 bases read in frame from the first base. CDR1 and CDR2 were assigned from the germline V gene as LGHNA and YNFKEQ. V is clipped by 4 bases and J by 3 bases, and the sequence between their germline boundaries is 16 bases long. The library was prepared using 5' RACE. The instrument was an Illumina HiSeq 2500. The second PCR ran for about 6 to 11 cycles and used a J-beta primer mix along with a sample-barcoded 5' primer. A unique molecular identifier was introduced onto each TCR beta cDNA molecule by a template-switch 5' adaptor carrying 12 random nucleotides. Each sample yielded at least 3 million CDR3-containing paired-end reads. First-strand cDNA was synthesized from all RNA with the Mint cDNA synthesis kit, primed by a TRBC-specific oligonucleotide. After uracil-DNA glycosylase treatment, a first 18-cycle PCR used universal primers M1SS and BC2_uni_R on all cDNA. In the paper's pipeline: For normalization, 1 million high-quality reads, each with a distinct molecular identifier, were randomly selected from each sample. Instead of being binned into consensus sequences, reads that shared molecular identifiers were thrown out. MiTCR, with a Q25 quality threshold and the strictest error-elimination algorithm, was used for CDR3 identification, clonotype clustering and error correction. A nonparametric unseen species model using Euler transformation provided a lower-bound estimate of total TCR beta diversity. TCRdb cleaned the public reads at Q25 with fastp, built clones with MiXCR and kept in-frame beta chains. Duplicate CDR3 protein sequences are folded into a single record with the most common DNA and genes. The V and J calls reflect TCRdb's pipeline rather than the authors' work. The sample records 590,000 or so distinct CDR3 sequences, about 28% of which are singletons. 15% to 19% of the sample rests with the top ten.

Comments on this clonotype: There is no known antigen for this receptor. No base-level quality is on record; no much larger clone is a single base apart.

Systemically healthy Caucasian individuals from Russia, 35 to 50 in total and aged roughly 6 to 95 years, were included as donors. Each donor gave about 9.2 milliliters of peripheral blood, drawn into EDTA-treated Vacutainer tubes. Ficoll-Paque density-gradient centrifugation was used to isolate PBMCs, with at least 7 million obtained per sample. Trizol reagent was used to extract total RNA from PBMCs, with at least 6 micrograms per sample. For every donor, an aliquot of PBMCs went through flow cytometry to measure the percentages of naive CD45RAhigh/CD27high T cells. Results the study describes overall, beyond this receptor: Observed TCR beta diversity correlated strongly with the percentage of naive T cells measured by flow cytometry. Donor CMV infection status was unknown, potentially confounding age-related changes in expanded clonotypes. Estimates of total diversity based on one million sequenced T cells were considered lower bounds and underestimates. Bulk unsorted PBMC profiling prevented conclusive comparison of naive and antigen-experienced compartments. Compared with the aged group, more naive CD4+ T cells, fewer expanded clones and increased TCR diversity were shown by the long-lived group, suggesting age selection. As age increased, observed TCR beta diversity per million T cells dropped in a roughly linear way, and a significant reduction was already evident by age about 40.

The receptor was derived from a woman older than 75 in good health. The V gene is TRBV4-2 and the J gene is TRBJ2-1, with the D gene call left open. Sequencing was performed on blood. The CDR3 protein sequence reads: CASSPASRGIYNEQFF. The DNA sequence reads TGTGCCAGCAGCCCCGCGTCCCGCGGTATCTACAATGAGCAGTTCTTC.